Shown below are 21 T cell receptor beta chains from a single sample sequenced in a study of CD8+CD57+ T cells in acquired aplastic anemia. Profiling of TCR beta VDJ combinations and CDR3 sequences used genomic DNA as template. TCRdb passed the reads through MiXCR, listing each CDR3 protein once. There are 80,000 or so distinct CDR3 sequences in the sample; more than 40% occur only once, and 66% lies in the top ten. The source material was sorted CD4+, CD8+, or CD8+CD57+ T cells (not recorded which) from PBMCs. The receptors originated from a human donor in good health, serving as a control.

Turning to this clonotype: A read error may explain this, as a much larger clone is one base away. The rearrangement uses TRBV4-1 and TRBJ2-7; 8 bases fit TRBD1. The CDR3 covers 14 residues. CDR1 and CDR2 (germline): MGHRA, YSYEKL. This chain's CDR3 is CASGQPGQVYEQYF. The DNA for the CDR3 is TGCGCCAGCGGCCAACCGGGACAGGTATACGAGCAGTACTTC.

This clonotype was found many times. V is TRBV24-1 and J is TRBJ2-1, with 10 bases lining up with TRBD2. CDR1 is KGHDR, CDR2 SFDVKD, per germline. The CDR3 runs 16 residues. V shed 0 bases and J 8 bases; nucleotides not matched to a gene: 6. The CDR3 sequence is CATSDLGSGRADEQFF. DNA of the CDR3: TGTGCCACCAGTGATTTGGGGAGCGGGAGGGCCGATGAGCAGTTCTTC.

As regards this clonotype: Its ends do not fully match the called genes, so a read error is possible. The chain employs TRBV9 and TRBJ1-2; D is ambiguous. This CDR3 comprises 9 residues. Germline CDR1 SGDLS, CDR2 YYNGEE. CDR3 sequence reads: CTSSGGYTF. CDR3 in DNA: TGTACCAGCAGTGGGGGCTACACCTTC.

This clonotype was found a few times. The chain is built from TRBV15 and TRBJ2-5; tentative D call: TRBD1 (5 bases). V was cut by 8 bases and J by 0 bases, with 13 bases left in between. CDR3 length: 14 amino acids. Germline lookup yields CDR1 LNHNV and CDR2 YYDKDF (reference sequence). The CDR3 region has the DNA TGTGCCACCCGAGCAGGGATTAACCAAGAGACCCAGTACTTC. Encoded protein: CATRAGINQETQYF. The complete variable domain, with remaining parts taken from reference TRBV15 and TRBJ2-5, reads DAMVIQNPRYQVTQFGKPVTLSCSQTLNHNVMYWYQQKSSQAPKLLFHYYDKDFNNEADTPDNFQSRRPNTSFCFLDIRSPGLGDTAMYLCATRAGINQETQYFGPGTRLLVL.

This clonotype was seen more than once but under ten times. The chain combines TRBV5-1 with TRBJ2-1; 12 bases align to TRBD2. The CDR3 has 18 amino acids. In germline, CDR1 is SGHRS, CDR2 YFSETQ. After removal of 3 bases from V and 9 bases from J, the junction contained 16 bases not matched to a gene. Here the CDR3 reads CASSWRLAGGPYPGEQFF. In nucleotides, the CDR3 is TGCGCCAGCAGCTGGAGGCTAGCGGGAGGGCCATATCCAGGTGAGCAGTTCTTC.

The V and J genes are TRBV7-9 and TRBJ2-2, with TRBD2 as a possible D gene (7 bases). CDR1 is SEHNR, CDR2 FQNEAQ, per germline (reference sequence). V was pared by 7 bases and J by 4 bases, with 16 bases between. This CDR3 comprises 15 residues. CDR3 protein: CASKSEGGSTGELFF. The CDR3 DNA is TGTGCCAGCAAAAGCGAGGGGGGGAGCACCGGGGAGCTGTTTTTT.

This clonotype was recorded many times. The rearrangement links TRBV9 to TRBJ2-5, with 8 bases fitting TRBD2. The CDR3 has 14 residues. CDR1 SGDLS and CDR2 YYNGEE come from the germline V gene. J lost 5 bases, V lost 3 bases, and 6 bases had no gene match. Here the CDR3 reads CASSGTSPSETQYF. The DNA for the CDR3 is TGTGCCAGCAGCGGGACTAGCCCGTCGGAGACCCAGTACTTC. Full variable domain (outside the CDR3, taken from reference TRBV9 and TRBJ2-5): DSGVTQTPKHLITATGQRVTLRCSPRSGDLSVYWYQQSLDQGLQFLIQYYNGEERAKGNILERFSAQQFPDLHSELNLSSLELGDSALYFCASSGTSPSETQYFGPGTRLLVL.

The DNA of the CDR3 is TGTGCCACCAGCTCAGGGCTGGGGACTGAAGCTTTCTTT. This codes for CATSSGLGTEAFF. The chain is built from TRBV24-1 and TRBJ1-1; a possible D gene is TRBD1 (5 bases). V was shortened by 7 bases and J by 5 bases, with 13 bases between the two germline ends. Germline CDR1 KGHDR, CDR2 SFDVKD. The CDR3 spans 13 residues.

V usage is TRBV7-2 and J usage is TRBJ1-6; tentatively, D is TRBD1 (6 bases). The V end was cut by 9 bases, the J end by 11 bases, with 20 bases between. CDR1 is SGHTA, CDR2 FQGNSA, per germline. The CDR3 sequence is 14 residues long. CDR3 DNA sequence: TGTGCCAGTAGCGGGGCAGGGGCAGTCCCACCCCTCCACTTT. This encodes CASSGAGAVPPLHF.

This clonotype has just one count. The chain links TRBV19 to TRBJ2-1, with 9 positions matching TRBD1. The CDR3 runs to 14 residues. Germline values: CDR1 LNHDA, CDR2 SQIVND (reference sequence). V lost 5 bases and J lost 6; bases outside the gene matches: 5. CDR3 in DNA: TGTGCCAGTAGTCACCTGGGACAGGGCAATGAGCAGTTCTTC. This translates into CASSHLGQGNEQFF.

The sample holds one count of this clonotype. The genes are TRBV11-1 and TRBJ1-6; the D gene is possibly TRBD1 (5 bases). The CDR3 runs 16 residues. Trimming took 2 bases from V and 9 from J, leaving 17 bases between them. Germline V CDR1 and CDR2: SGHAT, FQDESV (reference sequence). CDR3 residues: CASSLPTVGVASPLHF. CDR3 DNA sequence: TGTGCCAGCAGCTTACCTACGGTGGGGGTGGCTTCACCCCTCCACTTT.

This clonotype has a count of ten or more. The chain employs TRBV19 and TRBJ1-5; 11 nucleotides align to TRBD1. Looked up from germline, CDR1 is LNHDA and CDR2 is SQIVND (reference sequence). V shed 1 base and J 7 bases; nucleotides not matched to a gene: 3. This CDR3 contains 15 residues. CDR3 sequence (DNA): TGTGCCAGTAGTATAGGGGGACAGGGGGAACAGCCCCAGCATTTT. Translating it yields CASSIGGQGEQPQHF.

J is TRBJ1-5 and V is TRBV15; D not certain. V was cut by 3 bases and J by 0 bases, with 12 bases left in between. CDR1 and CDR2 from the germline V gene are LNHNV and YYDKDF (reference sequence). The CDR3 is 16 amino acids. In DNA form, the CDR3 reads TGTGCCACCAGCAGTGCGGGGAGTTATAGCAATCAGCCCCAGCATTTT. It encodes CATSSAGSYSNQPQHF.

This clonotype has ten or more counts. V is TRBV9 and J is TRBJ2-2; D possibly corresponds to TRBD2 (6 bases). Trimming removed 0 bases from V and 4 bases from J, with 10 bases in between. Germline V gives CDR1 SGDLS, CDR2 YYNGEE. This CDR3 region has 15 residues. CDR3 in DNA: TGTGCCAGCAGCGTAGGTGGCGGGGTCACCGGGGAGCTGTTTTTT. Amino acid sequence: CASSVGGGVTGELFF.

As DNA, the CDR3 is TGCAGTGCTAGACCGGGGGGGGTCCAAGAGACCCAGTACTTC. Protein: CSARPGGVQETQYF. V and J are TRBV20-1 and TRBJ2-5, with 8 positions matching TRBD2. Unmatched junction bases numbered 3, after V lost 2 bases and J lost 1 base. Germline lookup yields CDR1 DFQATT and CDR2 SNEGSKA (reference sequence). The CDR3 is 14 amino acids.

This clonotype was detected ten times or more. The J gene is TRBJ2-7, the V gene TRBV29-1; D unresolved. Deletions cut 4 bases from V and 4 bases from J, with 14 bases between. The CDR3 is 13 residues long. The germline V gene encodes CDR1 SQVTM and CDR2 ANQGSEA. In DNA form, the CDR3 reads TGCAGCGTTGCCCCCGGAACCGCTTACGAGCAGTACTTC. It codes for CSVAPGTAYEQYF.

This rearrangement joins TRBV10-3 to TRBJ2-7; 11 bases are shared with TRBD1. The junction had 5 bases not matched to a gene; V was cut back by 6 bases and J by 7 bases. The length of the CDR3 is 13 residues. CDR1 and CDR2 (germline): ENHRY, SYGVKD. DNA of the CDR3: TGTGCCATCAGGCCCGGGACAGGGGGAGAGCAGTACTTC. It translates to CAIRPGTGGEQYF.

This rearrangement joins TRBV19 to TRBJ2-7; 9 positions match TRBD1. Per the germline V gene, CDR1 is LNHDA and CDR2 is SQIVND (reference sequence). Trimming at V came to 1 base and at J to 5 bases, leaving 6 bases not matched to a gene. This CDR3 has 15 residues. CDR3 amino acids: CASSIVGTGTHEQYF. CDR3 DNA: TGTGCCAGTAGTATAGTCGGGACAGGGACCCACGAGCAGTACTTC.

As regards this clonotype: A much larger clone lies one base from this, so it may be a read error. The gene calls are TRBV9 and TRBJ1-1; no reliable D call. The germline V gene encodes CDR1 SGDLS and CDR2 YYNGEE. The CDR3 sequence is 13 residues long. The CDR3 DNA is TGTGTCAGCAGCGTCACGGAGGGCACTGAAGCTTTCTTT. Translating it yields CVSSVTEGTEAFF.

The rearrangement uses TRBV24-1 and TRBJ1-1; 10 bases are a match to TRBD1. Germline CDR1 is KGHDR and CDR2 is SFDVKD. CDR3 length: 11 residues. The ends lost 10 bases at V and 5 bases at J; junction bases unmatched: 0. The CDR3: CATGQGTEAFF. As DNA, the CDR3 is TGTGCCACGGGACAGGGGACTGAAGCTTTCTTT.

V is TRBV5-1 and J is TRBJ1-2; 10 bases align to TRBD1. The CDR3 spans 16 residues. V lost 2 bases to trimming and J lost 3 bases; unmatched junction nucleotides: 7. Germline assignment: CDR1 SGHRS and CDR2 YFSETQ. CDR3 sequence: CASSFLFGTGDYGYTF. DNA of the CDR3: TGCGCCAGCAGCTTCTTGTTTGGGACAGGGGACTATGGCTACACCTTC.